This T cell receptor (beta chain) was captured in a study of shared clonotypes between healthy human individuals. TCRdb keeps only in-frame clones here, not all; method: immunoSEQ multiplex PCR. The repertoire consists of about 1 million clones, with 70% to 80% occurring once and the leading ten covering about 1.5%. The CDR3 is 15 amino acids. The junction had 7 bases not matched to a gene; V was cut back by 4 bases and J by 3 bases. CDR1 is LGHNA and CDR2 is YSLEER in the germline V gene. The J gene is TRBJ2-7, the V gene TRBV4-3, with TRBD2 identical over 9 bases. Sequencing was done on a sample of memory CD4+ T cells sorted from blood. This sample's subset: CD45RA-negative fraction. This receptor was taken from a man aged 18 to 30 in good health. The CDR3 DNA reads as TGCGCCAGCAGCCTGTCTAGCGGGGCCGACTACGAGCAGTACTTC. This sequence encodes CASSLSSGADYEQYF.